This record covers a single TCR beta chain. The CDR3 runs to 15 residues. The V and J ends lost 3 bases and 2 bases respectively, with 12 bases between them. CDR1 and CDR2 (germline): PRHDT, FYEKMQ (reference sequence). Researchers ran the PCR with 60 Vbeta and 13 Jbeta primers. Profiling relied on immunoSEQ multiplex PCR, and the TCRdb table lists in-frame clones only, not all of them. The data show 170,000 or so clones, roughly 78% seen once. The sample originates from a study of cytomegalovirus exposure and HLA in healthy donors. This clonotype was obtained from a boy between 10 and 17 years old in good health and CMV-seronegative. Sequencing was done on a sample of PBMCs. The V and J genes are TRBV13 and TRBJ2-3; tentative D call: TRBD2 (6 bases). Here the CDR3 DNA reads TGTGCCAGCAGCTTCCCGGGACTTTACACAGATACGCAGTATTTT. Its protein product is CASSFPGLYTDTQYF.